The 18 T cell receptor beta chains presented below share a single source sample, sequenced in a study of technical replicates of blood from a handful of donors. Assay used: immunoSEQ multiplex PCR; TCRdb lists only in-frame clones, some missing. The sample holds under 65,000 clones, 95% to 97% seen once. Sequenced material: T cells isolated from PBMCs. The receptors originated from a human donor in good health.

J is TRBJ2-5 and V is TRBV15; D uncertain. The germline CDR1 and CDR2 sequences are LNHNV and YYDKDF (reference sequence). CDR3 length: 13 amino acids. V was trimmed by 0 bases and J by 0 bases, leaving 2 bases between them. The CDR3 DNA reads as TGTGCCACCAGCAGAGACTACCAAGAGACCCAGTACTTC. Its translation is CATSRDYQETQYF.

The chain carries TRBV18 and TRBJ2-2, with 8 bases matching TRBD1. V lost 3 bases, J lost 2 bases, and 2 bases stayed unmatched. The CDR3 has 15 amino acids. Germline CDR1 reads KGHSH; CDR2 reads LQKENI. The CDR3 loop reads CASSPQGANTGELFF. CDR3 DNA: TGTGCCAGCTCACCTCAGGGGGCTAACACCGGGGAGCTGTTTTTT.

The V call is TRBV27, the J call TRBJ2-7; D is possibly TRBD1 (6 bases). This CDR3 has 15 amino acids. The V end was cut by 6 bases, the J end by 4 bases, with 19 bases between. Germline values: CDR1 MNHEY, CDR2 SMNVEV (reference sequence). CDR3 coding DNA: TGTGCCAGCAGCCCTTGGGGGCCGAGTAAATACGAGCAGTACTTC. Amino acid sequence: CASSPWGPSKYEQYF.

This chain joins TRBV4-1 and TRBJ2-5; the match to TRBD2 covers 10 bases. The CDR3 length is 14 residues. Germline assignment: CDR1 MGHRA and CDR2 YSYEKL. The V segment lost 4 bases and the J segment 5 bases; nucleotides outside the gene matches: 4. This CDR3 reads CASSPGLAVETQYF. CDR3 DNA: TGCGCCAGCAGCCCTGGACTAGCGGTGGAGACCCAGTACTTC.

The CDR3 nucleotides read TGCGCCAGCAGCTGGACCCCGGGACTAGCGGGAGTTGACGAGCAGTACTTC. Translating gives CASSWTPGLAGVDEQYF. The V gene is TRBV5-1, the J gene TRBJ2-7; 14 bases map to TRBD2. The CDR3 runs 17 residues. V shed 3 bases, J shed 5 bases, and the junction held 10 bases outside the gene matches. Germline-derived CDR1 and CDR2 are SGHRS and YFSETQ. The whole variable domain, remainder taken from reference TRBV5-1 and TRBJ2-7, is KAGVTQTPRYLIKTRGQQVTLSCSPISGHRSVSWYQQTPGQGLQFLFEYFSETQRNKGNFPGRFSGRQFSNSRSEMNVSTLELGDSALYLCASSWTPGLAGVDEQYFGPGTRLTVT.

V usage is TRBV7-8 and J usage is TRBJ2-7, with a possible D match to TRBD2 (6 bases). V lost 1 base to trimming and J lost 3 bases, with 10 bases between them. The CDR3 totals 14 residues. Per the germline V gene, CDR1 is SGHVS and CDR2 is FQNEAQ. DNA for the CDR3: TGTGCCAGCAGCTTAGGTGGGAGGTTCTACGAGCAGTACTTC. Its translation is CASSLGGRFYEQYF.

V and J are TRBV28 and TRBJ1-4; D is perhaps TRBD1 (5 bases). V lost 3 bases and J 8 bases, leaving 10 bases between the germline ends. The CDR3 covers 13 residues. The germline V gene has CDR1 MDHEN and CDR2 SYDVKM. The CDR3 DNA reads as TGTGCCAGCAGTTTGCGGGGGAGGGAAAAACTGTTTTTT. Amino acid sequence: CASSLRGREKLFF.

The count of this clone is one. The chain combines TRBV29-1 with TRBJ1-1, with 7 bases lining up with TRBD1. The CDR3 has 12 amino acids. Germline-derived CDR1 and CDR2 are SQVTM and ANQGSEA. V lost 8 bases and J lost 6; bases outside the gene matches: 9. The CDR3 loop is CSTDRETPEAFF. The CDR3 DNA reads TGCAGCACAGACAGGGAAACTCCTGAAGCTTTCTTT.

The V call is TRBV4-1, the J call TRBJ2-2; 8 nucleotides agree with TRBD2. In germline, CDR1 is MGHRA, CDR2 YSYEKL. J was trimmed by 8 bases and V by 6 bases; bases with no gene match: 11. CDR3 length: 15 amino acids. CDR3 coding DNA: TGCGCCAGCAGATCTCCGGCGGGAGGAAAAGGGGAGCTGTTTTTT. Protein product: CASRSPAGGKGELFF.

The genes are TRBV7-9 and TRBJ1-5; TRBD1 might be the D (6 bases). The CDR3 is 13 amino acids. Trimming removed 4 bases at V and 6 bases at J, with 10 bases between. Germline V CDR1 and CDR2: SEHNR, FQNEAQ (reference sequence). The CDR3: CASSSTRGQPQHF. CDR3 nucleotides: TGTGCCAGCAGCTCCACCAGGGGTCAGCCCCAGCATTTT.

V gene TRBV5-1 combines with J gene TRBJ1-1, with a weak D call TRBD1 (5 bases). Germline assignment: CDR1 SGHRS and CDR2 YFSETQ. Trimming shortened V by 6 bases and J by 4 bases, and 19 bases separated the two germline ends. The CDR3 has 15 residues. The chain's CDR3 is CASIPQPGGGTEAFF. The CDR3 DNA reads as TGCGCCAGCATACCACAACCCGGGGGAGGCACTGAAGCTTTCTTT. The full variable domain, rest sourced from reference TRBV5-1 and TRBJ1-1, is KAGVTQTPRYLIKTRGQQVTLSCSPISGHRSVSWYQQTPGQGLQFLFEYFSETQRNKGNFPGRFSGRQFSNSRSEMNVSTLELGDSALYLCASIPQPGGGTEAFFGQGTRLTVV.

The chain joins TRBV5-4 to TRBJ1-5, with 11 bases lining up with TRBD1. The CDR3 has 15 residues. The germline CDR1 and CDR2 sequences are SGHNT and YYREEE (reference sequence). J lost 5 bases, V lost 4 bases, and 5 bases had no gene match. The CDR3 sequence: CASSNRDRGDQPQHF. Here the CDR3 DNA reads TGTGCCAGCAGCAACCGGGACAGGGGGGATCAGCCCCAGCATTTT.

The rearrangement links TRBV2 to TRBJ1-1; 7 nucleotides match TRBD1. CDR1 and CDR2 from the germline V gene are SNHLY and FYNNEI. V trimming: 6 bases; J trimming: 1 base; junction bases outside the gene matches: 5. CDR3 length: 14 residues. CDR3 residues: CASRYGTENTEAFF. The CDR3 coding sequence is TGTGCCAGCAGGTACGGGACAGAGAACACTGAAGCTTTCTTT.

This chain links TRBV18 with TRBJ2-1; D is possibly TRBD2 (5 bases). Trimming took 2 bases from V and 1 from J, leaving 9 bases between them. This CDR3 has 15 amino acids. Germline CDR1 KGHSH, CDR2 LQKENI. CDR3 bases: TGTGCCAGCTCACCAATGGGAGAATCCTACAATGAGCAGTTCTTC. Translation: CASSPMGESYNEQFF.

This chain links TRBV19 with TRBJ2-7; D is unclear. In germline, CDR1 is LNHDA, CDR2 SQIVND (reference sequence). CDR3 length: 15 amino acids. Between the trimmed V and J ends, which lost 2 bases and 0 bases, there was a span of 11 bases. The CDR3 sequence: CASSIQLTSSYEQYF. CDR3 DNA sequence: TGTGCCAGTAGTATACAACTAACCTCCTCCTACGAGCAGTACTTC.

The rearrangement joins TRBV5-5 to TRBJ1-5; 8 bases line up with TRBD1. Germline CDR1 SGHKS, CDR2 YYEKEE (reference sequence). The ends lost 3 bases at V and 7 bases at J; junction bases unmatched: 6. The CDR3 has 14 amino acids. CDR3 nucleotide sequence: TGTGCCAGCAGCTCCCGGACAGGGTTGCAGCCCCAGCATTTT. Its protein product is CASSSRTGLQPQHF.

The chain combines TRBV10-3 with TRBJ2-7; a weak D match, TRBD2 (6 bases). This CDR3 is 15 amino acids long. Per the germline V gene, CDR1 is ENHRY and CDR2 is SYGVKD. Trimming took 4 bases from V and 2 from J, leaving 15 bases between them. CDR3 nucleotide sequence: TGTGCCATCAGTGGGGGGGAGACCGGGCCCTACGAGCAGTACTTC. Encoded protein: CAISGGETGPYEQYF.

This chain uses TRBV27 with TRBJ1-1; D gene ambiguous. This CDR3 has 15 amino acids. The germline V gene encodes CDR1 MNHEY and CDR2 SMNVEV (reference sequence). V gave up 1 base and J gave up 2 bases, with 11 bases separating them. The CDR3 protein is CASSLYGGTNTEAFF. CDR3 nucleotide sequence: TGTGCCAGCAGTTTATACGGCGGAACAAACACTGAAGCTTTCTTT.